This TCR beta chain appears in the sequencing data of a study of blood T cell repertoires in COVID-19. The data were produced by immunoSEQ multiplex PCR, yet TCRdb's version contains in-frame clones alone and is incomplete. The sample records hundreds of thousands of clones, 65% to 90% being singletons. The germline V gene has CDR1 MNHNY and CDR2 SVGAGI (reference sequence). After removal of 2 bases from V and 5 bases from J, the junction contained 5 bases not matched to a gene. This CDR3 spans 15 amino acids. The sample was PBMCs or T cells enriched from blood (not recorded which). The V and J genes are TRBV6-6 and TRBJ1-1; 10 bases fit TRBD1. The origin of this receptor is a young man who had recovered from COVID-19. The CDR3 loop is CASSYLGQGRTEAFF. The CDR3 DNA reads as TGTGCCAGCAGTTACCTGGGACAGGGGAGGACTGAAGCTTTCTTT.